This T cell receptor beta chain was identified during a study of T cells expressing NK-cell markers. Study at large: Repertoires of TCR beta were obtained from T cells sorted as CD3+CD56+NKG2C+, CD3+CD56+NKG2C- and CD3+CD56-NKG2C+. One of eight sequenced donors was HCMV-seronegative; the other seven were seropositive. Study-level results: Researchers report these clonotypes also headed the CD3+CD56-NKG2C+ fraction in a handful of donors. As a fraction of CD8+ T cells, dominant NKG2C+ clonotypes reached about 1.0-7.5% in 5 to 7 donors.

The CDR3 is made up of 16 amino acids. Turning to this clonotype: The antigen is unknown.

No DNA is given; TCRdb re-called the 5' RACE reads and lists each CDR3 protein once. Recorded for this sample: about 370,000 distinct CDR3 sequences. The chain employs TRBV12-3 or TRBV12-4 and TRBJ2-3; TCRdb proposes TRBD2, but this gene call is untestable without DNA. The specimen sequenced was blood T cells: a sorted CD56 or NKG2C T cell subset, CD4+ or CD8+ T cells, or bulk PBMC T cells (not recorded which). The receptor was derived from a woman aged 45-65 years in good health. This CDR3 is CASSPFLLAAGDTQYF.